The sequence of this T cell receptor (beta chain) was determined in a study of beta chain features in type 1 diabetes. In this sample, this clone turned up a few times. Antigen unknown. The sample holds other DNA sequences that translate to the same CDR3. Via CD45RO/CCR7/CD25/CD127/CD95/CD27, cells of the CD4+ naive, central memory, regulatory and stem cell-like memory subsets were sorted. Expressed TCRB transcripts were sequenced, since all the RNA that had been isolated was reverse transcribed. The assay was immunoSEQ multiplex PCR, and TCRdb's table has in-frame clones only and misses some. Of 310,000 or so clones listed, 7.5% to 9% were seen once; the top ten hold around 0.45%. The study's findings and limits: Significant though moderate, a shortening of TCRB CDR3s appeared in all four CD4+ subsets of Type 1 diabetes patients.

The clonotype originates from a woman aged 18-30 years in good health. The sample was central memory CD4+ T cells from blood.

The CDR3 loop reads CASSLAGGGNQPQHF. The CDR3 DNA reads as TGTGCCAGCAGTTTAGCCGGGGGCGGCAATCAGCCCCAGCATTTT. This chain joins TRBV28 and TRBJ1-5; D perhaps matches TRBD1 (6 bases). The CDR3 has 15 amino acids. V lost 2 bases to trimming and J lost 2 bases, with 10 bases between them. The germline V gene has CDR1 MDHEN and CDR2 SYDVKM. The whole variable domain, filled in from reference TRBV28 and TRBJ1-5, reads DVKVTQSSRYLVKRTGEKVFLECVQDMDHENMFWYRQDPGLGLRLIYFSYDVKMKEKGDIPEGYSVSREKKERFSLILESASTNQTSMYLCASSLAGGGNQPQHFGDGTRLSIL.